The subject of this entry is one TCR beta chain. These data are taken from a study of blood T cell repertoires in COVID-19. About the research overall: COVID-19 samples, acute and convalescent, were from the United States, Italy and Spain. PBMCs, B-cell-depleted T cells, or T cells provided the cDNA or gDNA that made up the material.

Germline CDR1 is MNHEY and CDR2 is SVGEGT. J was trimmed by 7 bases and V by 4 bases; bases with no gene match: 3. The CDR3 covers 12 residues. Per the original data handling: Amplifying reference gene primers gave estimates of nucleated cell counts. The protocol was immunoSEQ multiplex PCR, while the TCRdb copy is restricted to in-frame clones and leaves out a portion. The V and J calls and clone size were taken over from that table, and D and trimming were inferred from the DNA. The sample carries about 200,000 clones, over 75% recorded once. Sequenced material: peripheral blood. This chain links TRBV6-2 or TRBV6-3 with TRBJ2-7, with TRBD2 matching 8 bases. This TCR derives from a woman older than 75 with acute or convalescent COVID-19. CDR3 amino acids: CASSSPGGEQYF. The DNA for the CDR3 is TGTGCCAGCAGTTCCCCGGGGGGGGAGCAGTACTTC.